Included here is one TCR beta chain sequence, with context. This entry belongs to a study of blood T cell repertoires in COVID-19. Overall study context: COVID-19 samples, acute and convalescent, were from the United States, Italy and Spain. Sources were T cells, B-cell-depleted T cells, or PBMCs; the material itself was cDNA or gDNA.

Authors' data handling: Estimation of nucleated cell counts was performed using reference gene primer amplification. The data were produced by immunoSEQ multiplex PCR, yet TCRdb's version contains in-frame clones alone and is incomplete. V and J calls and clone size are those listed in that table; D and trimming were worked out from the DNA. The sample consists of some 220,000 clones, roughly 80% of them appearing once. This CDR3 spans 14 amino acids. Per the germline V gene, CDR1 is GTSNPN and CDR2 is SVGIG (reference sequence). Trimming shortened V by 3 bases and J by 1 base, and 12 bases separated the two germline ends.

The V and J genes are TRBV30 and TRBJ1-1, with D unclear. The sample taken for sequencing was peripheral blood. The sequence derives from a woman younger than 45 who had recovered from COVID-19. CDR3 nucleotides: TGTGCCTGGAGATTATTCAGCGGGAACACTGAAGCTTTCTTT. It translates to CAWRLFSGNTEAFF.